Listed here are 2 T cell receptor beta chains from one sample, sequenced in a study of blood T cell repertoires in COVID-19. Clones were read by immunoSEQ multiplex PCR, and TCRdb kept only the in-frame ones, dropping some. Among about 45,000 clones listed, approximately 87% were seen once. Sequenced: peripheral blood. These receptors were taken from a human donor in a cohort sampled during active COVID-19.

About this clone: Its ends do not fully match the called genes, so a read error is possible. The chain is built from TRBV7-7 and TRBJ2-1, with 8 bases that match TRBD1. Germline loops: CDR1 SSHAT, CDR2 FNYEAQ (reference sequence). The CDR3 spans 15 residues. The CDR3 nucleotides are TGTGCTAGCAGCTTAGACGGCCAGGGGGCGAATGAGCAGTTCTTC. Protein: CASSLDGQGANEQFF.

The gene calls are TRBV19 and TRBJ1-2; D may be TRBD1 (6 bases). V shed 6 bases and J shed 0 bases, with 11 bases lying between them. This CDR3 has 14 amino acids. Germline lookup yields CDR1 LNHDA and CDR2 SQIVND (reference sequence). The CDR3, as DNA: TGTGCCAGTAGCCTGACAGGAGCTAACTATGGCTACACCTTC. Protein product: CASSLTGANYGYTF.